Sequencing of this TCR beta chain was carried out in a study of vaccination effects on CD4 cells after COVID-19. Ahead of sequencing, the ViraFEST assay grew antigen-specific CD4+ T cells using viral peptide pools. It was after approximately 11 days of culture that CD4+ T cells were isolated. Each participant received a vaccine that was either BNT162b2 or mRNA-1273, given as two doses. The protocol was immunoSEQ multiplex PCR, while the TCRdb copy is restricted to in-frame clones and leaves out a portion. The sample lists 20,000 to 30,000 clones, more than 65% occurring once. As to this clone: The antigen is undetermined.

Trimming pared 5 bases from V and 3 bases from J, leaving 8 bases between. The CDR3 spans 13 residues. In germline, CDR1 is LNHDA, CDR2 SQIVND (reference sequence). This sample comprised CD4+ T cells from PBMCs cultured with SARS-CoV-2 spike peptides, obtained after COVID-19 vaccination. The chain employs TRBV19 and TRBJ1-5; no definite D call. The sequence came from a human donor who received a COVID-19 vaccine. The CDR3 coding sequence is TGTGCCAGTAGTCAGTCAGTCAATCAGCCCCAGCATTTT. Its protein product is CASSQSVNQPQHF. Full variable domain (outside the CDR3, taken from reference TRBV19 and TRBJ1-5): DGGITQSPKYLFRKEGQNVTLSCEQNLNHDAMYWYRQDPGQGLRLIYYSQIVNDFQKGDIAEGYSVSREKKESFPLTVTSAQKNPTAFYLCASSQSVNQPQHFGDGTRLSIL.